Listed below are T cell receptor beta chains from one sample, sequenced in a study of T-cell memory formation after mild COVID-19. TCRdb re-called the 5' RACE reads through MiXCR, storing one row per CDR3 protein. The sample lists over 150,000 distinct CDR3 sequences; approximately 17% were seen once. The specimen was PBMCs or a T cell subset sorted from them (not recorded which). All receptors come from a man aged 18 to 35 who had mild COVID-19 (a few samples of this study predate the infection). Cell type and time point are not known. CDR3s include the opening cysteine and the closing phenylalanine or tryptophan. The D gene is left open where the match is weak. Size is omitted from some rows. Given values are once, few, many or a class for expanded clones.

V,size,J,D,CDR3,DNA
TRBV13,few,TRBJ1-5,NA,CASSVGFQPQHF,TGTGCCAGCAGCGTAGGGTTTCAGCCCCAGCATTTT
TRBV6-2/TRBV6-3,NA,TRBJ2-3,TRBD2,CASGAYGGGVSADTQYF,TGTGCCAGCGGGGCCTACGGCGGGGGGGTTAGCGCAGATACGCAGTATTTT
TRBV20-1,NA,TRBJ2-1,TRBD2,CSASPLAGGYNEQFF,TGCAGTGCTAGCCCTCTAGCGGGGGGCTACAATGAGCAGTTCTTC
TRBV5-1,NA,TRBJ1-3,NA,CASSLAGTLSSGNTIYF,TGCGCCAGCAGCTTGGCAGGGACACTGAGCTCTGGAAACACCATATATTTT
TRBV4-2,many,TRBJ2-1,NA,CASSFGRKDEQFF,TGTGCCAGCAGCTTTGGGCGGAAGGATGAGCAGTTCTTC
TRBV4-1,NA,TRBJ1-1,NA,CASKQAPGEGDTEAFF,TGCGCCAGCAAACAAGCGCCCGGGGAAGGGGACACTGAAGCTTTCTTT
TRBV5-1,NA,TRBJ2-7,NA,CASSGDYEQYF,TGCGCCAGCAGCGGGGACTACGAGCAGTACTTC
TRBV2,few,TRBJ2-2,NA,CASTGIGTGELFF,TGTGCCAGCACGGGGATTGGGACCGGGGAGCTGTTTTTT
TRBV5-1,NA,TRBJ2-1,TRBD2,CASSLVAGDYNEQFF,TGCGCCAGCAGCTTGGTTGCGGGGGACTACAATGAGCAGTTCTTC
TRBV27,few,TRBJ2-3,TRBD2,CASARRLAGGTDTQYF,TGTGCCAGCGCCAGGAGGCTAGCGGGGGGCACAGATACGCAGTATTTT
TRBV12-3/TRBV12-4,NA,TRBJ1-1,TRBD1,CASSVGQGMSTEAFF,TGTGCCAGCAGTGTCGGACAGGGGATGAGCACTGAAGCTTTCTTT
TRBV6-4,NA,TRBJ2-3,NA,CASSDSGGSADTQYF,TGTGCCAGCAGTGACTCTGGGGGGTCCGCAGATACGCAGTATTTT
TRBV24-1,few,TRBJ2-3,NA,CATSGRRDTQYF,TGTGCCACCAGTGGTAGAAGGGATACGCAGTATTTT
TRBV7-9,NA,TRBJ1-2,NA,CASSLDPRYGYTF,TGTGCCAGCAGCCTGGATCCCCGCTATGGCTACACCTTC
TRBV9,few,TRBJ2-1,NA,CASSVESSAPHEQFF,TGTGCCAGCAGCGTAGAGTCTAGCGCCCCCCATGAGCAGTTCTTC
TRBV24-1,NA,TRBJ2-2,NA,CATSARQSTGELFF,TGTGCCACCAGTGCGAGACAGAGCACCGGGGAGCTGTTTTTT
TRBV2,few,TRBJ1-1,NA,CASSRQAGTEAFF,TGTGCCAGCAGCCGACAGGCGGGCACTGAAGCTTTCTTT
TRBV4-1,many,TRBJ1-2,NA,CASSQDSTNYGYTF,TGCGCCAGCAGCCAAGATAGCACTAACTATGGCTACACCTTC
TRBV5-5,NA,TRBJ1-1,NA,CASSLASTADEAFF,TGTGCCAGCAGCTTGGCCTCAACAGCCGATGAAGCTTTCTTT
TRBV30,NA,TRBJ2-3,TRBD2,CAWSVSGGWDTQYF,TGTGCCTGGAGTGTCAGCGGGGGCTGGGATACGCAGTATTTT
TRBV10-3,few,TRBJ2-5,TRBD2,CAISAAGTKKETQYF,TGTGCCATCAGTGCCGCCGGGACTAAGAAAGAGACCCAGTACTTC
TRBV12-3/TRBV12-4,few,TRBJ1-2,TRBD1,CASCRDRLYGYTF,TGTGCCAGCTGCCGGGACAGGTTGTATGGCTACACCTTC
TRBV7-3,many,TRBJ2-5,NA,CASSVDIRETQYF,TGTGCCAGCAGCGTAGATATAAGAGAGACCCAGTACTTC
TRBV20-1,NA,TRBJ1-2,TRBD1,CSARERTGRGYGYTF,TGCAGTGCTCGGGAGCGGACAGGTAGAGGGTATGGCTACACCTTC
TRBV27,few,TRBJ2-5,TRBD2,CASSRGGRVGETQYF,TGTGCCAGCTCGCGGGGGGGCCGAGTGGGAGAGACCCAGTACTTC
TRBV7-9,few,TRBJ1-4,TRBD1,CASSSLTGRSEKLFF,TGTGCCAGCAGCTCGTTGACAGGGCGAAGTGAAAAACTGTTTTTT
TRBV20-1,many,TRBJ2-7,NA,CSARATGPRDEQYF,TGCAGTGCTAGAGCGACAGGCCCTCGCGACGAGCAGTACTTC
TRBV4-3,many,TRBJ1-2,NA,CASSQDKWSQPNYGYTF,TGCGCCAGCAGCCAAGATAAGTGGTCTCAGCCCAACTATGGCTACACCTTC
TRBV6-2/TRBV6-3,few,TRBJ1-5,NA,CASSTYGTYSNQPQHF,TGTGCCAGCAGCACCTACGGGACGTATAGCAATCAGCCCCAGCATTTT
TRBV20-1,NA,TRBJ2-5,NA,CSARGTGQKETQYF,TGCAGTGCTAGAGGGACCGGACAGAAAGAGACCCAGTACTTC
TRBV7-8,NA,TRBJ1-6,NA,CASSLPGDSPLHF,TGTGCCAGCAGCCTGCCAGGGGACTCACCCCTCCACTTT
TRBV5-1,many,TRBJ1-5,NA,CASSLASGDQPQHF,TGCGCCAGCAGCTTGGCGTCAGGGGATCAGCCCCAGCATTTT
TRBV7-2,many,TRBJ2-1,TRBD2,CASSRTSGNEQFF,TGTGCCAGCAGCCGGACTAGCGGAAATGAGCAGTTCTTC
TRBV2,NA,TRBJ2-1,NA,CASSSDFSPYNEQFF,TGTGCCAGCAGTTCGGACTTCTCCCCCTACAATGAGCAGTTCTTC
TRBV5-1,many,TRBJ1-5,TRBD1,CASSPGTGANQPQHF,TGCGCCAGCAGCCCCGGGACAGGAGCTAATCAGCCCCAGCATTTT
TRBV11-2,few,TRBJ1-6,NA,CASSFSHSGSPLHF,TGTGCCAGCAGCTTTAGCCATTCCGGTTCACCCCTCCACTTT
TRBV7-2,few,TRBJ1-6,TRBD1,CASSSGQARINSPLHF,TGTGCCAGCAGCTCCGGACAGGCTCGAATTAATTCACCCCTCCACTTT
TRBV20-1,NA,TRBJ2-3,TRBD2,CSAFLAGTDTQYF,TGCAGTGCTTTCCTAGCGGGCACAGATACGCAGTATTTT
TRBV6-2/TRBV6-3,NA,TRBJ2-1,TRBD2,CASSYPSSGGTNNEQFF,TGTGCCAGCAGTTACCCGTCAAGCGGGGGGACCAACAATGAGCAGTTCTTC
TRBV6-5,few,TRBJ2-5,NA,CASSYSGSWETQYF,TGTGCCAGCAGTTACTCCGGCAGCTGGGAGACCCAGTACTTC
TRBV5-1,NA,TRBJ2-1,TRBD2,CASGPGTSTVDEQFF,TGCGCCAGCGGCCCCGGGACTAGCACTGTAGATGAGCAGTTCTTC
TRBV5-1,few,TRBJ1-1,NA,CASSPAQGMNTEAFF,TGCGCCAGCAGCCCCGCCCAGGGAATGAACACTGAAGCTTTCTTT
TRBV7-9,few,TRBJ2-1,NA,CASGGAGYNEQFF,TGTGCCAGCGGGGGGGCAGGGTACAATGAGCAGTTCTTC
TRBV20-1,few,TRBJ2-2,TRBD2,CSAGPIVAGGTGELFF,TGCAGTGCTGGCCCTATAGTAGCGGGGGGCACCGGGGAGCTGTTTTTT
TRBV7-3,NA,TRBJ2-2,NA,CASSWGHSTGELFF,TGTGCCAGCAGCTGGGGACATTCCACCGGGGAGCTGTTTTTT
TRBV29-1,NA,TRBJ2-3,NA,CSVIAPTDTQYF,TGCAGCGTTATAGCGCCCACAGATACGCAGTATTTT
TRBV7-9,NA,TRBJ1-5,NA,CASSLALVKGNQPQHF,TGTGCCAGCAGCTTAGCCCTCGTCAAGGGCAATCAGCCCCAGCATTTT
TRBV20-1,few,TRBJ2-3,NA,CSELGPGPDTQYF,TGCAGTGAACTGGGGCCGGGGCCGGATACGCAGTATTTT
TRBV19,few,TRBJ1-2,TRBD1,CASSMSTGTGYTF,TGTGCCAGTAGTATGTCGACAGGGACCGGCTACACCTTC
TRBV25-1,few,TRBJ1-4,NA,CASSEWPGGLEGEKLFF,TGTGCCAGCAGTGAGTGGCCGGGAGGGTTAGAGGGTGAAAAACTGTTTTTT
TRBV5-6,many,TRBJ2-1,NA,CASSLAKGSTYNEQFF,TGTGCCAGCAGCTTGGCCAAGGGATCCACCTACAATGAGCAGTTCTTC
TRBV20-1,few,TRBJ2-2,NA,CSAVDQRKLFF,TGCAGTGCGGTCGACCAGAGGAAGCTGTTTTTT